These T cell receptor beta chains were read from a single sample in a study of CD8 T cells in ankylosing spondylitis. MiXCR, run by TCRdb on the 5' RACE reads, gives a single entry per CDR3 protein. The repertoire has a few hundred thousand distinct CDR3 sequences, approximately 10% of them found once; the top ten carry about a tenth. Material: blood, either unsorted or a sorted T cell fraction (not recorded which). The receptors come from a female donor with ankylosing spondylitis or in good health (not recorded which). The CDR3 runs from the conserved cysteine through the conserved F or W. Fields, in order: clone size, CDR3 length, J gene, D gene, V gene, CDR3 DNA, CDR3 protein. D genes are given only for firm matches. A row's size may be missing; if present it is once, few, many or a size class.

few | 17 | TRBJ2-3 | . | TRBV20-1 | TGCAGTGCTAGAGATCTGCGGGGCCCGTTACGACCAGATACGCAGTATTTT | CSARDLRGPLRPDTQYF
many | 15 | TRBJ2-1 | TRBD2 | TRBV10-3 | TGTGCCATCAGTACAAGTTTGCGGGAGGGTAATGAGCAGTTCTTC | CAISTSLREGNEQFF
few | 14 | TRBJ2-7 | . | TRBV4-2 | TGTGCCAGCAGCCAAGGCAGACAGTCCTACGAGCAGTACTTC | CASSQGRQSYEQYF
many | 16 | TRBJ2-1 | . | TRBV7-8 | TGTGCCAGCAGCCACACAAACGAGCGGGTCGGATCGGAGCAGTTCTTC | CASSHTNERVGSEQFF
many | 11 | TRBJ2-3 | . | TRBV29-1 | TGCAGCGTTTCACTTGGGCATACGCAGTATTTT | CSVSLGHTQYF
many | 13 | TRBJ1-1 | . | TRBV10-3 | TGTGCCATCAGTGATACGAAAACCACTGAAGCTTTCTTT | CAISDTKTTEAFF
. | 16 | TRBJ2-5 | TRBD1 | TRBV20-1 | TGCAGTGCCCTTCCACCTACCCAGGGGGTCGGGGAGACCCAGTACTTC | CSALPPTQGVGETQYF
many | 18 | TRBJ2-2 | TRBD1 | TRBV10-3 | TGTGCCGTCTCCGAACTCTTGGGACAGGGGTTTAACACCGGGGAGCTGTTTTTT | CAVSELLGQGFNTGELFF
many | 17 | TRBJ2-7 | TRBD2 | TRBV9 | TGTGCCAGCAGCGTAGATCCTAGCGGGGGGGCTCTTAACGAGCAGTACTTC | CASSVDPSGGALNEQYF
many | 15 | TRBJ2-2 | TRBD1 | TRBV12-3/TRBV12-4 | TGTGCCAGCAGTCCCCGGGACAGATACACCGGGGAGCTGTTTTTT | CASSPRDRYTGELFF
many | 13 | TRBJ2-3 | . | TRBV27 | TGTGCCAGCAGTTTTCGGGGCACAGATACGCAGTATTTT | CASSFRGTDTQYF
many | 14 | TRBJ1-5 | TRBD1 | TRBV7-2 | TGTGCCAGCAGCACCACAGGGGGGAAGCAGCCCCAGCATTTT | CASSTTGGKQPQHF
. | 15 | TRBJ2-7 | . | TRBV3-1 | TGTGCCAGCACCCAGGGTCAGATAACAACCTACGAGCAGTACTTC | CASTQGQITTYEQYF
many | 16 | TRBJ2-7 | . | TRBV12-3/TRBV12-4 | TGTGCCAGCAGGCCGTCGGGACTTGGGGGAGCCCACGAGCAGTACTTC | CASRPSGLGGAHEQYF
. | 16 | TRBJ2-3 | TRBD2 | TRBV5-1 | TGCGCCAGCAGCTTGACTAGCGGGTCTAGCACAGATACGCAGTATTTT | CASSLTSGSSTDTQYF
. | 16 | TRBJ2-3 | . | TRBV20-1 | TGCAGTGCTAGCGGGAACAGGGCATCCCCCCCAGATACGCAGTATTTT | CSASGNRASPPDTQYF
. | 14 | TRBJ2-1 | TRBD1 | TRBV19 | TGTGCCAGTTCTCGGGACAGGGACTACAATGAGCAGTTCTTC | CASSRDRDYNEQFF
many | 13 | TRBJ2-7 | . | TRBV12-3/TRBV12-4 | TGTGCCAGCAACGAGGGGGTTCGATACGAGCAGTACTTC | CASNEGVRYEQYF
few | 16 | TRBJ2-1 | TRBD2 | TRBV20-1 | TGCAGTGCTAGAAAGGGACTAGCGGGAGTTGCAAATGAGCAGTTCTTC | CSARKGLAGVANEQFF
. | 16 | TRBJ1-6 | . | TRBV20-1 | TGCAGTGCTAGAGATCTCGTGGGCTCCTATAATTCACCCCTCCACTTT | CSARDLVGSYNSPLHF
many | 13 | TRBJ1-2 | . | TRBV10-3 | TGTGCCATCAGTGAGTGGGGAAACTATGGCTACACCTTC | CAISEWGNYGYTF
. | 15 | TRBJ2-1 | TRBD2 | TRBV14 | TGTGCCAGCAGCCACACTAGCGGGATGAGGGATGAGCAGTTCTTC | CASSHTSGMRDEQFF
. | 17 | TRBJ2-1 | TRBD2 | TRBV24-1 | TGTGCCACCAGTGGCCTACAAGCGGGACTAGCGGCAAATGAGCAGTTCTTC | CATSGLQAGLAANEQFF
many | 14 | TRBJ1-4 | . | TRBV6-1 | TGTGCCAGCAGTGCAGGGTCGTACCACGGGGGCCTGTTTTTT | CASSAGSYHGGLFF
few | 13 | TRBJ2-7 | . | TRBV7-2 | TGTGCCAGTCTCCGGTCCCTTTCCTACGAGCAGTACTTC | CASLRSLSYEQYF
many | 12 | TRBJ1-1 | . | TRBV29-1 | TGCAGCGTTGCATGGAGGAACACTGAAGCTTTCTTT | CSVAWRNTEAFF
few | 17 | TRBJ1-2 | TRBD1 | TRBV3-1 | TGTGCCAGCAGCCAATCCCTCGGCAGGGGGAGGGACTATGGCTACACCTTC | CASSQSLGRGRDYGYTF
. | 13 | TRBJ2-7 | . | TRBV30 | TGTGCCTGGAGTGTAGGGATCTCCTACGAGCAGTCCTTC | CAWSVGISYEQSF
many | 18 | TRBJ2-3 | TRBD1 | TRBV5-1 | TGCGCCAGCAGCTTATTTGGGACAGGGGTCGATGTCACAGATACGCAGTATTTT | CASSLFGTGVDVTDTQYF
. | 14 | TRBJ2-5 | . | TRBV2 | TGTGCCAGCAGTGAAATCGAGGCCGAAGAGACCCAGTACTTC | CASSEIEAEETQYF
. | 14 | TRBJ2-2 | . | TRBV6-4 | TGTGCCAGCAGTGAGACAGAGAACACCGGGGAGCTGTTTTTT | CASSETENTGELFF
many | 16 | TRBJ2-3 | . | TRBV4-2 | TGTGCCAGCAGCCAAGATCACGGCGGGGCCACAGATACGCAGTATTTT | CASSQDHGGATDTQYF
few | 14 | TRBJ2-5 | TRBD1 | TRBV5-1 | TGCGCCAGCACCAGGGGGCTTTACCAAGAGACCCAGTACTTC | CASTRGLYQETQYF